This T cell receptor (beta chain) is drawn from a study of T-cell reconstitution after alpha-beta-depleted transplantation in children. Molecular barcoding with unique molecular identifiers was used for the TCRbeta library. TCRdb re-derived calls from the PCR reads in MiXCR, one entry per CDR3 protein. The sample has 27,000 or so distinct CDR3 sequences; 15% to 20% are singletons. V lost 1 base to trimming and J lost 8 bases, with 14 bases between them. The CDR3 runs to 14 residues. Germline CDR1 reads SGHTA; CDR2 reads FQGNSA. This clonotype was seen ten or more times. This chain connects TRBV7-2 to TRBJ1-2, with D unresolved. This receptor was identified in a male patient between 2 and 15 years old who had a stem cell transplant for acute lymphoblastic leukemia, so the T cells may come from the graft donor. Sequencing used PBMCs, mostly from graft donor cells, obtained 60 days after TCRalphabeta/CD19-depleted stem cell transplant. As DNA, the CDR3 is TGTGCCAGCAGCTTAGGGGGTCGCGGAGGAGGCTACACCTTC. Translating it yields CASSLGGRGGGYTF.